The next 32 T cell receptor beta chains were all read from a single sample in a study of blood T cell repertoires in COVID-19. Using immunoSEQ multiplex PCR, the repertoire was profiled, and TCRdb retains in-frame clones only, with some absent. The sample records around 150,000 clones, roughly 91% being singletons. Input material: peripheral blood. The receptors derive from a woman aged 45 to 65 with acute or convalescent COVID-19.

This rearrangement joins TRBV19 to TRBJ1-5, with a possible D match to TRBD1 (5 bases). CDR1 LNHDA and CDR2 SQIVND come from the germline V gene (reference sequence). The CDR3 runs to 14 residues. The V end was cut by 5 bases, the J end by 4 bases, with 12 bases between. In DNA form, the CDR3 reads TGTGCCAGTAGTCGTCGGGACTGGAATCAGCCCCAGCATTTT. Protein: CASSRRDWNQPQHF. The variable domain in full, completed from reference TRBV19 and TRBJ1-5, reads DGGITQSPKYLFRKEGQNVTLSCEQNLNHDAMYWYRQDPGQGLRLIYYSQIVNDFQKGDIAEGYSVSREKKESFPLTVTSAQKNPTAFYLCASSRRDWNQPQHFGDGTRLSIL.

CDR3 sequence (DNA): TGTGCCTGCGAGGGAACTGAAGCTTTCTTT. This sequence encodes CACEGTEAFF. The V gene is TRBV30, the J gene TRBJ1-1; D gene uncertain. The CDR3 totals 10 residues. V lost 6 bases, J lost 5 bases, and 7 bases lay in between. Germline assignment: CDR1 GTSNPN and CDR2 SVGIG (reference sequence).

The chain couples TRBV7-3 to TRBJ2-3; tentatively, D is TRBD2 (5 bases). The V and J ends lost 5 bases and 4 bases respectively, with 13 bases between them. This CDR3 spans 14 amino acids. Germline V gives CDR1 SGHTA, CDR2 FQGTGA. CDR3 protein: CASSPHTGSDTQYF. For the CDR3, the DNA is TGTGCCAGCAGCCCCCACACGGGATCAGATACGCAGTATTTT.

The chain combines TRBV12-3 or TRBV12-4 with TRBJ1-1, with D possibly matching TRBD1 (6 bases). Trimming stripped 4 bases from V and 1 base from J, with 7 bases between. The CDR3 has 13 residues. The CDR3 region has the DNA TGTGCCAGCAGTTCGACAGGGAACACTGAAGCTTTCTTT. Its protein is CASSSTGNTEAFF.

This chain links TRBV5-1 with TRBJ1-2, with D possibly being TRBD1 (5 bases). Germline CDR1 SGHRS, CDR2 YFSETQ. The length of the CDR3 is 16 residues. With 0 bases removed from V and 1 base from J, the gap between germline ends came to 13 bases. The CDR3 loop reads CASSLVGAPDNYGYTF. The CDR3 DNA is TGCGCCAGCAGCTTGGTTGGGGCGCCGGATAACTATGGCTACACCTTC.

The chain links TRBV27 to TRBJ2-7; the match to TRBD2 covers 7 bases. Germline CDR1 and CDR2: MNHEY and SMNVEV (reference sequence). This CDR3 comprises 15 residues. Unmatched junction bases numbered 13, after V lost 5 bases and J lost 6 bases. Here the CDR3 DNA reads TGTGCCAGCAGTCATCGGGGGGTGGACCTCCGCGAGCAGTACTTC. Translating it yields CASSHRGVDLREQYF.

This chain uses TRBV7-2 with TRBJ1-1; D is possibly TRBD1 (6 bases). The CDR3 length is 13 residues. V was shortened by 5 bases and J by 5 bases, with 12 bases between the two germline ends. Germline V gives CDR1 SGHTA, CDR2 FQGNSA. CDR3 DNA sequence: TGTGCCAGCAGCGATCAGGGGCTGACTGAAGCTTTCTTT. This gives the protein CASSDQGLTEAFF.

The CDR3 DNA is TGTGCCAGCAGTGAGGGGCTAGCGGGAAGAAATGAGCAGTTCTTC. Protein product: CASSEGLAGRNEQFF. This chain joins TRBV2 and TRBJ2-1; 9 positions match TRBD2. The germline V gene encodes CDR1 SNHLY and CDR2 FYNNEI. Germline trimming cut 3 bases from V and 7 bases from J; bases unmatched to any gene: 7. CDR3 length: 15 amino acids.

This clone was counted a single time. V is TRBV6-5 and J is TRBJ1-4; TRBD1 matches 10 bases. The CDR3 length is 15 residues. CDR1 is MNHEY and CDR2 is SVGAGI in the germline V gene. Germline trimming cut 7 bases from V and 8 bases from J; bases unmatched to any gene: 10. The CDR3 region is CASNQGGQGNEKLFF. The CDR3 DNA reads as TGTGCCAGCAACCAGGGGGGACAGGGGAACGAAAAACTGTTTTTT.

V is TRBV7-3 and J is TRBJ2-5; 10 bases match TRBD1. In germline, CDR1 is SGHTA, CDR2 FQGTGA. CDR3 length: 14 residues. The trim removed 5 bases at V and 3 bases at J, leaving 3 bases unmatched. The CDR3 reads CASSPTGGEETQYF. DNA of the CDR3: TGTGCCAGCAGCCCGACAGGGGGCGAAGAGACCCAGTACTTC.

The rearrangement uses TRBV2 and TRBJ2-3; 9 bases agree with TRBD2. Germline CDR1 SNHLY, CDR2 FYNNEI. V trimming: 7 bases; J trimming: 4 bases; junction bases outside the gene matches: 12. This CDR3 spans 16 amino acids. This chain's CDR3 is CASNQPYSGGPDTQYF. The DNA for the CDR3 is TGTGCCAGCAATCAACCTTATAGCGGGGGCCCAGATACGCAGTATTTT.

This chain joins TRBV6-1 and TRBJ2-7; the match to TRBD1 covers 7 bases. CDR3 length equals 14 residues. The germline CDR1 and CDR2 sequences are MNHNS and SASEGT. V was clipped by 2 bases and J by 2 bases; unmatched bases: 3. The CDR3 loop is CASSEQGVTYEQYF. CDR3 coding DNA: TGTGCCAGCAGTGAACAGGGGGTGACCTACGAGCAGTACTTC.

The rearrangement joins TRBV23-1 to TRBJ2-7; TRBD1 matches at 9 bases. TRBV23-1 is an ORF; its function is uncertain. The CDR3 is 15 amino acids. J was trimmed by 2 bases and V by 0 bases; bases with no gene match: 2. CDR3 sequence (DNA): TGCGCCAGCAGTCAATCCGGACAGGGGCCCTACGAGCAGTACTTC. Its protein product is CASSQSGQGPYEQYF.

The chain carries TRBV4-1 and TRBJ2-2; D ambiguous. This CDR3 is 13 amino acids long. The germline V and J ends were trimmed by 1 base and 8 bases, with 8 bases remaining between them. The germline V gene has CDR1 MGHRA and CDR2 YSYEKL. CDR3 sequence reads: CASSQVNSGELFF. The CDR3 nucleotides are TGCGCCAGCAGCCAAGTCAACTCGGGGGAGCTGTTTTTT.

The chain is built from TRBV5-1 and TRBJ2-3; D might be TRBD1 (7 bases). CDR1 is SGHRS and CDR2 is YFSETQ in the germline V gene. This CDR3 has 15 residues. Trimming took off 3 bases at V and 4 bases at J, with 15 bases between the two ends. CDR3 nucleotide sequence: TGCGCCAGCAGCTCCCGACAGGGAGGTGCAGATACGCAGTATTTT. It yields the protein CASSSRQGGADTQYF.

The CDR3 protein is CASSGGGQPQHF. For the CDR3, the DNA is TGTGCCAGCTCAGGGGGTGGTCAGCCCCAGCATTTT. This sequence joins TRBV5-6 and TRBJ1-5; 7 positions agree with TRBD1. The CDR3 length is 12 residues. Unmatched junction bases numbered 4, after V lost 7 bases and J lost 6 bases. Germline CDR1 SGHDT, CDR2 YYEEEE.

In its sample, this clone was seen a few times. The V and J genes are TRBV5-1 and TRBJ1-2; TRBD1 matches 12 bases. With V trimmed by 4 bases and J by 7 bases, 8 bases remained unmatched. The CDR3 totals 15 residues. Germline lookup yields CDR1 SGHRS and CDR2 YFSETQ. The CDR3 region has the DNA TGCGCCAGCAGCGAAAATTCGGGACAGGGGGCTGGCTACACCTTC. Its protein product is CASSENSGQGAGYTF. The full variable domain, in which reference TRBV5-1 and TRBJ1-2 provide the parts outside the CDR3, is KAGVTQTPRYLIKTRGQQVTLSCSPISGHRSVSWYQQTPGQGLQFLFEYFSETQRNKGNFPGRFSGRQFSNSRSEMNVSTLELGDSALYLCASSENSGQGAGYTFGSGTRLTVV.

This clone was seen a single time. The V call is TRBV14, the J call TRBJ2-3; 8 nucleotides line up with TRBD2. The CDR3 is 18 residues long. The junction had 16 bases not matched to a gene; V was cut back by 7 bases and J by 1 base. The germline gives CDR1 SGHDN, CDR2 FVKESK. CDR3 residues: CASILPGGGGGRTDTQYF. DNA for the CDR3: TGTGCCAGCATCCTACCGGGTGGCGGCGGGGGGCGCACAGATACGCAGTATTTT. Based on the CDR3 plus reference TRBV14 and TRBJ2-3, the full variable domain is EAGVTQFPSHSVIEKGQTVTLRCDPISGHDNLYWYRRVMGKEIKFLLHFVKESKQDESGMPNNRFLAERTGGTYSTLKVQPAELEDSGVYFCASILPGGGGGRTDTQYFGPGTRLTVL.

CDR3: CASTTQGQNTEAFF. CDR3 in DNA: TGCGCCAGCACCACCCAGGGACAGAACACTGAAGCTTTCTTT. J is TRBJ1-1 and V is TRBV5-1; D may be TRBD1 (6 bases). This CDR3 is 14 amino acids long. CDR1 and CDR2 (germline): SGHRS, YFSETQ. Trimming took 6 bases from V and 1 from J, leaving 13 bases between them.

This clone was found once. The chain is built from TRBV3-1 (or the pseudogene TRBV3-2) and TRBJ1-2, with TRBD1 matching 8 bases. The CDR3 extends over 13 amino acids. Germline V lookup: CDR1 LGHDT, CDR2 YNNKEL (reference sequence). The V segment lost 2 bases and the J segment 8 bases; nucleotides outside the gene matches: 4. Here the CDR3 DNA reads TGTGCCAGCAGCCAACCACAGGGGGTAGGCTACACCTTC. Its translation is CASSQPQGVGYTF.

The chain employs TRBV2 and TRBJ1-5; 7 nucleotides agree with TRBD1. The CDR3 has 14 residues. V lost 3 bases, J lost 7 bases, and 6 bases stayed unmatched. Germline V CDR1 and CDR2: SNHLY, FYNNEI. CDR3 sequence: CASSEEGAQQPQHF. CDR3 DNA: TGTGCCAGCAGTGAGGAGGGGGCGCAACAGCCCCAGCATTTT.

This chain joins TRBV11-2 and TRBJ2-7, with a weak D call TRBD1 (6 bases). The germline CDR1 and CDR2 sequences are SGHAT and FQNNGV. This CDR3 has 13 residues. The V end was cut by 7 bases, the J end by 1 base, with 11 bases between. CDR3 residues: CASTWTDSYEQYF. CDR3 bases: TGTGCCAGCACCTGGACAGATTCCTACGAGCAGTACTTC.

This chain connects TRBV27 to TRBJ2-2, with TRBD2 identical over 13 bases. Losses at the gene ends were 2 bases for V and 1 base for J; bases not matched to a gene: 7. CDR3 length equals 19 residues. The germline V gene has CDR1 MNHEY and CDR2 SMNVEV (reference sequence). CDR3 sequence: CASSLLGLAGVLNTGELFF. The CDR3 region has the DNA TGTGCCAGCAGTTTACTAGGACTAGCGGGAGTTTTGAACACCGGGGAGCTGTTTTTT.

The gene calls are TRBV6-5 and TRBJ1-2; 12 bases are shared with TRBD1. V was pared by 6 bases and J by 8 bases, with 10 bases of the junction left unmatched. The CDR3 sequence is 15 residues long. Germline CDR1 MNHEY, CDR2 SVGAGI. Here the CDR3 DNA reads TGTGCCAGCAGGTACCCGGGACAGGGGGCGAGGGGCTACACCTTC. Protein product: CASRYPGQGARGYTF.

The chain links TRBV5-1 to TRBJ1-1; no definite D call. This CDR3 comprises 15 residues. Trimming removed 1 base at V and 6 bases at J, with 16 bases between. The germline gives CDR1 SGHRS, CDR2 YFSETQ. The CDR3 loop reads CASSLFLTKSAEAFF. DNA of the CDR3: TGCGCCAGCAGCTTGTTCTTAACAAAGTCAGCTGAAGCTTTCTTT.

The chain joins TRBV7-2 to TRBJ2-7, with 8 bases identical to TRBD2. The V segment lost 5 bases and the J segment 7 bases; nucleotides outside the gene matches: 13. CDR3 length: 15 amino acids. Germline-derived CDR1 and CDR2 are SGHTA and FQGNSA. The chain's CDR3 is CASSPQGTRSREQYF. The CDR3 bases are TGTGCCAGCAGCCCCCAAGGGACTAGGAGTCGGGAGCAGTACTTC.

The CDR3 sequence: CATSPRGNYNSPLHF. For the CDR3, the DNA is TGTGCCACCTCCCCCCGGGGGAATTATAATTCACCCCTCCACTTT. The chain has TRBV19 and TRBJ1-6, with a tentative D call TRBD1 (5 bases). With 10 bases removed from V and 4 bases from J, the gap between germline ends came to 17 bases. The germline V gene has CDR1 LNHDA and CDR2 SQIVND (reference sequence). This CDR3 contains 15 residues.

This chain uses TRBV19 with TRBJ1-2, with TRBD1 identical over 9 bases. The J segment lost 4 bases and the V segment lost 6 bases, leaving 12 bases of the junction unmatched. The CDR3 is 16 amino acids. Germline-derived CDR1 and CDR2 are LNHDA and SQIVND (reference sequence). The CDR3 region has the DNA TGTGCCAGTAGCCCCGGGACAGGGACCTCTCCCTATGGCTACACCTTC. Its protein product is CASSPGTGTSPYGYTF.

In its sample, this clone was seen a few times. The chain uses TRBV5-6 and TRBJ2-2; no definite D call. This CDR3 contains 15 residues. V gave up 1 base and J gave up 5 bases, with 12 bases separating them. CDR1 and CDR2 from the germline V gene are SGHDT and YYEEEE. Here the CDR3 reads CASSLLGPGTGELFF. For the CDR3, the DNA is TGTGCCAGCAGCTTGCTGGGCCCCGGAACCGGGGAGCTGTTTTTT.

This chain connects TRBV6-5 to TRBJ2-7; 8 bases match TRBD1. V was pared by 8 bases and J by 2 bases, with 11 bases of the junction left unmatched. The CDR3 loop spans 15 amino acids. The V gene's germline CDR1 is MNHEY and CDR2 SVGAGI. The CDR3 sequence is CASSVVQGQAYEQYF. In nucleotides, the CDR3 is TGTGCCAGCTCTGTTGTGCAGGGACAGGCCTACGAGCAGTACTTC.

The CDR3 coding sequence is TGTGCCAGCAGCTTAGGGCAGGGGAGATACAATGAGCAGTTCTTC. Translated: CASSLGQGRYNEQFF. V gene TRBV11-3 combines with J gene TRBJ2-1, with a tentative D call TRBD1 (6 bases). Germline CDR1 and CDR2: SGHNT and YENEEA. Trimming cost V 1 base and J 4 bases, with 11 bases left between them. The CDR3 is 15 residues long.

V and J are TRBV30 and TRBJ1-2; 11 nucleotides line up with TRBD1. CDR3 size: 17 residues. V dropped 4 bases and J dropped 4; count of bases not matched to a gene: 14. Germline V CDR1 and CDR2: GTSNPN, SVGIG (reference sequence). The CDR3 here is CAWTLMDRGHHLYGYTF. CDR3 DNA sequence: TGTGCCTGGACTTTAATGGACAGGGGGCATCATCTCTATGGCTACACCTTC.